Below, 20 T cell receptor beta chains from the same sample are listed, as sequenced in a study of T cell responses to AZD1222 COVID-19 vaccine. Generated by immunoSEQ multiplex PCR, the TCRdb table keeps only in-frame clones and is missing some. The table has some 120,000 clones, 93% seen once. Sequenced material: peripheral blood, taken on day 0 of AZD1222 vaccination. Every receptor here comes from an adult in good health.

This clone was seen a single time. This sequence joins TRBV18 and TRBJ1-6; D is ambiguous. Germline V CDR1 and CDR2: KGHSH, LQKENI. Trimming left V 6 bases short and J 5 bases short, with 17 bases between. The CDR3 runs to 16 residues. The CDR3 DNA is TGTGCCAGCTCCCCCCGGACGGCGAGGGATAATTCACCCCTCCACTTT. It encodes CASSPRTARDNSPLHF.

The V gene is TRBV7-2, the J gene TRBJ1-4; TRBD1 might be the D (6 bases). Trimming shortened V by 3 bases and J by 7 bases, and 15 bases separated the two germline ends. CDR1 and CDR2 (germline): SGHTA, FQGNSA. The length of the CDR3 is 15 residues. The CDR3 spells CASSFRGGAAEKLFF. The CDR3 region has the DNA TGTGCCAGCAGCTTTCGAGGGGGGGCTGCTGAAAAACTGTTTTTT.

CDR3 amino acids: CASSYSGVTDTQYF. The CDR3 DNA follows: TGTGCCAGCAGCTATAGCGGGGTCACAGATACGCAGTATTTT. The V call is TRBV9, the J call TRBJ2-3, with 8 bases identical to TRBD2. The V gene end was trimmed by 4 bases and the J gene end by 2 bases; junction bases not matched to a gene: 3. This CDR3 is built from 14 residues. Looked up from germline, CDR1 is SGDLS and CDR2 is YYNGEE.

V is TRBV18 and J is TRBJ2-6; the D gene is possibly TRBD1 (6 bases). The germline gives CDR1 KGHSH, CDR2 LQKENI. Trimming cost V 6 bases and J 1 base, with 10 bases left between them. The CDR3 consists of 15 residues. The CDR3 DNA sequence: TGTGCCAGCTCGCGGCAGGGGTCTGGGGCCAACGTCCTGACTTTC. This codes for CASSRQGSGANVLTF.

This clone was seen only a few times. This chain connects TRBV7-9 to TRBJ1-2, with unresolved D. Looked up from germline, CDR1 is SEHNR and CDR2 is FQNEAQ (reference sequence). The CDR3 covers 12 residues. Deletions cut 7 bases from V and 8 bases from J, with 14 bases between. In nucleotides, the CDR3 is TGTGCCAGCAACCCTTTAGGAGGAGGCTACACCTTC. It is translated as CASNPLGGGYTF.

CDR3 loop: CASSEAWDSYFGSDTEAFF. The CDR3 nucleotides are TGTGCCAGCAGTGAAGCGTGGGACAGTTATTTTGGTTCGGACACTGAAGCTTTCTTT. J is TRBJ1-1 and V is TRBV6-1, with 7 bases aligning to TRBD1. The V and J ends lost 0 bases and 3 bases, in that order; junction bases with no gene match: 16. This CDR3 is 19 amino acids long. The germline CDR1 and CDR2 sequences are MNHNS and SASEGT.

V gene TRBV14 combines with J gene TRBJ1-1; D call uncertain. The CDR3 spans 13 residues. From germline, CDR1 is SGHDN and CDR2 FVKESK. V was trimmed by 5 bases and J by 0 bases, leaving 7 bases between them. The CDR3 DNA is TGTGCCAGCAGCTCCTCTATGAACACTGAAGCTTTCTTT. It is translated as CASSSSMNTEAFF.

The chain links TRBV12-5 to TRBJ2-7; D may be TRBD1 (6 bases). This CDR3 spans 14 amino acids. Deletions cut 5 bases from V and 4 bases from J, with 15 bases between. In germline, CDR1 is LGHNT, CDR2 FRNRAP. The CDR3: CASGPVPGEYEQYF. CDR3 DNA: TGTGCTAGTGGTCCCGTGCCAGGGGAATACGAGCAGTACTTC.

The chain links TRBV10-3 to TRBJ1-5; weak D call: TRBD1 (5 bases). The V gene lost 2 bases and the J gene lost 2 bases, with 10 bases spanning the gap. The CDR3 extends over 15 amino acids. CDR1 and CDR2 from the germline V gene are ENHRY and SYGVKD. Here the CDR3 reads CAISEVPGGNQPQHF. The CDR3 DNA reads TGTGCCATCAGTGAGGTTCCGGGGGGCAATCAGCCCCAGCATTTT.

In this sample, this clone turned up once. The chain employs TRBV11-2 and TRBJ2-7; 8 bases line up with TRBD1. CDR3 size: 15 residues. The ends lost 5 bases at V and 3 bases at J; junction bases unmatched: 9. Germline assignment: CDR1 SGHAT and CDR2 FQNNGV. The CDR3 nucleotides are TGTGCCAGCAGCAGGAATACAGGGGGAGGCTACGAGCAGTACTTC. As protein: CASSRNTGGGYEQYF.

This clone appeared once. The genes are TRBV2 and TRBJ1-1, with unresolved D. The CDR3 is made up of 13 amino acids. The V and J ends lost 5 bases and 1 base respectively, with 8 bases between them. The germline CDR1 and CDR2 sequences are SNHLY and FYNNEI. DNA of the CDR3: TGTGCCAGCAGTCCTCAGGCGAACACTGAAGCTTTCTTT. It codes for CASSPQANTEAFF.

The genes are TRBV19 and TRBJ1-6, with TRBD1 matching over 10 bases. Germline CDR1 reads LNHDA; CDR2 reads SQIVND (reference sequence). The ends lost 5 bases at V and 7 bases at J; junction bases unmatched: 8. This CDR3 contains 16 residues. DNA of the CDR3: TGTGCCAGTAGTCAGCTAGCGGGACAGGGGAATTCACCCCTCCACTTT. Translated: CASSQLAGQGNSPLHF.

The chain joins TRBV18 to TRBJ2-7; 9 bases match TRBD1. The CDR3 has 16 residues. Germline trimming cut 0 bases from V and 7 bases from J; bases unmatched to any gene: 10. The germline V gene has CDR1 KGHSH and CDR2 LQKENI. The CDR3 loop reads CASSPPIGQGTSEQYF. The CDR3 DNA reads TGTGCCAGCTCACCACCGATAGGACAGGGGACCTCTGAGCAGTACTTC.

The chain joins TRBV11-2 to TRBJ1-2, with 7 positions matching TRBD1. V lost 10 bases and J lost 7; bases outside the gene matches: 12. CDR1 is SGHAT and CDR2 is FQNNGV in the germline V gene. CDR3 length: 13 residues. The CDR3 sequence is CATREKGGLGYTF. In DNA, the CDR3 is TGTGCCACCCGGGAGAAAGGGGGCCTTGGCTACACCTTC.

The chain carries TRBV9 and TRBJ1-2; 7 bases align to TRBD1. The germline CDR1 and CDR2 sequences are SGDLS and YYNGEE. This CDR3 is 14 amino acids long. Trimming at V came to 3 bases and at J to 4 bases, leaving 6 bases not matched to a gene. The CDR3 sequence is CASSGQDRFYGYTF. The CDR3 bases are TGTGCCAGCAGCGGACAGGACAGGTTCTATGGCTACACCTTC.

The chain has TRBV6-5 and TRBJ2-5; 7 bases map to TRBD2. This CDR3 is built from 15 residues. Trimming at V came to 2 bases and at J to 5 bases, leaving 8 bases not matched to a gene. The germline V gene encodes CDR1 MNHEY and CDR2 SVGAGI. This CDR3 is CASSYGGTRGETQYF. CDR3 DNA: TGTGCCAGCAGTTACGGCGGGACGCGGGGGGAGACCCAGTACTTC.

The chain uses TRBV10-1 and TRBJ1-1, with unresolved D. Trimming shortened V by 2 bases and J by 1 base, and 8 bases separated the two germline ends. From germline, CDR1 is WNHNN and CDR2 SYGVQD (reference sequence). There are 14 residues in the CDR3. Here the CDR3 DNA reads TGCGCCAGCAGTGAGAGGCCGGCGAACACTGAAGCTTTCTTT. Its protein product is CASSERPANTEAFF.

CDR3 nucleotide sequence: TGTGCCAGCAGCTTGGGGTTGCGGGGGGGGCACTTCGATACGCAGTATTTT. Translating gives CASSLGLRGGHFDTQYF. The rearrangement links TRBV5-4 to TRBJ2-3; 9 bases align to TRBD2. The CDR3 covers 17 residues. V was pared by 0 bases and J by 6 bases, with 11 bases of the junction left unmatched. CDR1 and CDR2 (germline): SGHNT, YYREEE (reference sequence).

CDR3 coding DNA: TGTGCCAGCAGCGCCGAACCGGGACTAGCGGGGGGGCGTTCAGATACGCAGTATTTT. This encodes CASSAEPGLAGGRSDTQYF. The chain recombines TRBV9 with TRBJ2-3; the match to TRBD2 covers 16 bases. Per germline, CDR1 SGDLS and CDR2 YYNGEE. The CDR3 is made up of 19 amino acids. With V trimmed by 3 bases and J by 4 bases, 11 bases remained unmatched.

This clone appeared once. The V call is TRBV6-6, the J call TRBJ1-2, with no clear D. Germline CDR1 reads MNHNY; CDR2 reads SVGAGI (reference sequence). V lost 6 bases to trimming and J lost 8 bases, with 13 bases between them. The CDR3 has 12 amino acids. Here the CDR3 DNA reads TGTGCCAGCAGCCAGGCGGGCGAAGGCTACACCTTC. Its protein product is CASSQAGEGYTF.